This is a list of T cell receptor beta chains from one sample in a study of blood T cell repertoires in COVID-19. The data were produced by immunoSEQ multiplex PCR, yet TCRdb's version contains in-frame clones alone and is incomplete. The table includes about 210,000 clones, almost 85% detected once. Sequencing was performed on peripheral blood. The receptors stem from a middle-aged woman with acute or convalescent COVID-19. The CDR3 runs from the conserved cysteine through the conserved F or W. The D gene is left open where the match is weak. A clone size is listed for some rows: how often the clone was seen (once, few, many), or a class if it is expanded.

V gene	D gene	clone size	CDR3 length	J gene	CDR3 protein	CDR3 DNA
TRBV27	NA	NA	13	TRBJ1-4	CASSLSLTDALFF	TGTGCCAGCAGTTTATCCCTGACTGACGCACTGTTTTTT
TRBV5-1	TRBD1	NA	16	TRBJ2-7	CASSLVPGTGTYEQYF	TGCGCCAGCAGCTTGGTCCCCGGGACAGGGACCTACGAGCAGTACTTC
TRBV4-2	TRBD1	NA	16	TRBJ2-1	CASSQGGQGAGNEQFF	TGTGCCAGCAGCCAAGGAGGACAGGGGGCGGGGAATGAGCAGTTCTTC
TRBV2	NA	NA	15	TRBJ2-4	CASDGGEGVKNIQYF	TGTGCCAGCGATGGAGGGGAAGGGGTTAAAAACATTCAGTACTTC
TRBV5-8	TRBD1	NA	18	TRBJ1-1	CASSSPSGTGGMDTEAFF	TGTGCCAGCAGCTCCCCCTCCGGGACAGGGGGCATGGACACTGAAGCTTTCTTT
TRBV7-2	NA	NA	15	TRBJ1-4	CASSIGGATNEKLFF	TGTGCCAGCAGTATCGGAGGTGCAACTAATGAAAAACTGTTTTTT
TRBV5-6	NA	NA	16	TRBJ2-2	CASSLSAGPNTGELFF	TGTGCCAGCAGCTTGTCGGCGGGGCCGAACACCGGGGAGCTGTTTTTT
TRBV2	TRBD2	NA	15	TRBJ2-1	CASSADLAGHNEQFF	TGTGCCAGCAGTGCAGACCTAGCGGGGCACAATGAGCAGTTCTTC
TRBV3-1/TRBV3-2	NA	few	16	TRBJ2-1	CASSRDIASLYNEQFF	TGTGCCAGCAGCCGAGATATAGCCTCCCTATACAATGAGCAGTTCTTC
TRBV5-4	TRBD1	NA	13	TRBJ1-2	CASSLVTGDGYTF	TGTGCCAGCAGCTTGGTGACAGGGGATGGCTACACCTTC
TRBV15	NA	NA	14	TRBJ2-7	CATSRGRGLYEQYF	TGTGCCACCAGCAGAGGCAGGGGCCTTTACGAGCAGTACTTC
TRBV11-2	TRBD1	NA	14	TRBJ1-1	CASSPRGTGSEAFF	TGTGCCAGCAGCCCCAGAGGGACAGGATCTGAAGCTTTCTTT
TRBV3-1/TRBV3-2	TRBD2	NA	19	TRBJ2-3	CASSPGLAGLTPLTDTQYF	TGTGCCAGCAGCCCGGGACTAGCGGGGCTTACCCCCCTCACAGATACGCAGTATTTT
TRBV7-2	NA	NA	15	TRBJ1-1	CASRPISGDTAEAFF	TGTGCCAGCAGACCCATTTCCGGGGACACTGCTGAAGCTTTCTTT
TRBV7-9	TRBD1	NA	15	TRBJ2-3	CASSFRTGITDTQYF	TGTGCCAGCAGCTTCCGGACAGGGATAACAGATACGCAGTATTTT
TRBV30	NA	NA	14	TRBJ2-3	CAWSRDSYTDTQYF	TGTGCCTGGAGTAGAGACAGCTACACAGATACGCAGTATTTT
TRBV5-1	TRBD1	NA	15	TRBJ2-7	CASSSQGATPYEQYF	TGCGCCAGCAGCTCACAGGGGGCTACTCCCTACGAGCAGTACTTC
TRBV11-3	TRBD2	NA	15	TRBJ2-3	CASSLGLAVGDTQYF	TGTGCCAGCAGCTTAGGACTAGCGGTTGGAGATACGCAGTATTTT
TRBV7-9	NA	few	12	TRBJ2-1	CASRAVSGGKVF	TGTGCCAGCAGAGCGGTATCCGGGGGAAAGGTCTTC
TRBV30	TRBD2	once	17	TRBJ2-5	CAWSSPFRGRGWETQYF	TGTGCCTGGAGTTCCCCCTTTCGCGGGAGAGGGTGGGAGACCCAGTACTTC
TRBV7-2	NA	NA	13	TRBJ1-1	CASSGYRDTEAFF	TGTGCCAGCAGCGGCTACAGGGACACTGAAGCTTTCTTT
TRBV5-6	NA	few	14	TRBJ2-1	CASSYQGRDNEQFF	TGTGCCAGCAGTTATCAGGGGCGGGACAATGAGCAGTTCTTC
TRBV11-2	TRBD1	NA	14	TRBJ1-2	CASTPTGEPYGYTF	TGTGCCAGCACCCCAACAGGGGAACCCTATGGCTACACCTTC
TRBV14	NA	few	16	TRBJ1-2	CASSQIRGSQFFGYTF	TGTGCCAGCAGCCAAATCCGGGGGTCTCAATTCTTTGGCTACACCTTC
TRBV2	NA	NA	12	TRBJ1-5	CASSRGSGPQHF	TGTGCCAGCAGTAGGGGTTCGGGTCCCCAGCATTTT
TRBV29-1	NA	many	13	TRBJ2-7	CSFTGGRAYEQYF	TGCAGCTTTACCGGGGGGCGGGCCTACGAGCAGTACTTC
TRBV24-1	TRBD2	once	15	TRBJ2-7	CATSDSSGLAREQYF	TGTGCCACCAGTGATTCTTCAGGACTAGCGAGGGAGCAGTACTTC
TRBV4-1	NA	NA	12	TRBJ2-7	CASSQTRAEQYF	TGCGCCAGCAGCCAAACCAGGGCCGAGCAGTACTTC
TRBV5-4	NA	NA	14	TRBJ2-5	CASSLRRAGETQYF	TGTGCCAGCAGCCTACGGAGGGCGGGAGAGACCCAGTACTTC
TRBV7-8	NA	NA	14	TRBJ2-5	CASSLGGQKETQYF	TGTGCCAGCAGCTTAGGCGGACAGAAAGAGACCCAGTACTTC
TRBV6-2/TRBV6-3	NA	NA	17	TRBJ1-4	CASSYTRRGGKAEKLFF	TGTGCCAGCAGTTACACAAGAAGGGGAGGGAAGGCGGAAAAACTGTTTTTT
TRBV29-1	NA	NA	12	TRBJ1-1	CSVGRVDTEAFF	TGCAGCGTCGGCAGGGTGGACACTGAAGCTTTCTTT
TRBV6-1	TRBD2	NA	17	TRBJ2-7	CASSEARLADNSYEQYF	TGTGCCAGCAGTGAAGCGAGACTAGCGGACAACTCCTACGAGCAGTACTTC
TRBV5-6	NA	NA	12	TRBJ2-7	CASSNRRYEQYF	TGTGCCAGCAGTAATAGGCGGTACGAGCAGTACTTC
TRBV6-4	NA	NA	13	TRBJ1-2	CASSPRGFYGYTF	TGTGCCAGCAGTCCGAGGGGGTTCTATGGCTACACCTTC
TRBV19	TRBD1	NA	12	TRBJ2-7	CAAGDRGYEQYF	TGTGCCGCCGGGGACAGGGGCTACGAGCAGTACTTC
TRBV28	NA	NA	14	TRBJ2-7	CASSPRFISYEQYF	TGTGCCAGCAGTCCCCGGTTTATCTCCTACGAGCAGTACTTC
TRBV19	TRBD2	NA	16	TRBJ2-5	CASSSASGTKQETQYF	TGTGCCAGTAGCTCGGCTAGCGGGACTAAACAAGAGACCCAGTACTTC
TRBV6-1	NA	NA	14	TRBJ1-4	CASSDYTGNEKLFF	TGTGCCAGCAGTGATTACACAGGGAATGAAAAACTGTTTTTT
TRBV19	NA	NA	16	TRBJ1-4	CASSPWTVTRGEKLFF	TGTGCCAGTAGTCCGTGGACTGTTACACGAGGTGAAAAACTGTTTTTT
TRBV5-1	NA	few	15	TRBJ2-7	CASSLDGTPSYEQYF	TGCGCCAGCAGCTTGGATGGGACTCCCTCATACGAGCAGTACTTC
TRBV14	NA	NA	13	TRBJ1-4	CASSPRGGEKLFF	TGTGCCAGCAGCCCCCGAGGAGGAGAAAAACTGTTTTTT
TRBV4-1	NA	NA	15	TRBJ1-2	CASSQDSQGSYGYTF	TGCGCCAGCAGCCAAGACTCCCAGGGGTCGTACGGCTACACCTTC
TRBV18	TRBD1	NA	16	TRBJ2-1	CASSPPGQGTYNEQFF	TGTGCCAGCTCACCACCGGGACAGGGAACGTACAATGAGCAGTTCTTC
TRBV5-1	NA	NA	14	TRBJ1-1	CASSLAGQTTEAFF	TGCGCCAGCAGCTTGGCCGGACAAACCACTGAAGCTTTCTTT
TRBV20-1	NA	NA	12	TRBJ2-5	CSASRRQETQYF	TGCAGTGCTAGTCGCAGGCAAGAGACCCAGTACTTC
TRBV5-4	NA	NA	15	TRBJ2-2	CASSLERGRTGELFF	TGTGCCAGCAGCTTGGAAAGGGGAAGGACCGGGGAGCTGTTTTTT
TRBV3-1/TRBV3-2	TRBD1	NA	15	TRBJ1-1	CASSSIGFRGRGAFF	TGTGCCAGCAGTTCAATAGGGTTCAGGGGGCGGGGAGCTTTCTTT
TRBV7-2	NA	NA	12	TRBJ2-1	CASSSRLSEQFF	TGTGCCAGCAGCTCTCGGTTGAGTGAGCAGTTCTTC
TRBV14	NA	few	15	TRBJ1-4	CASSQMKIGGEKLFF	TGTGCCAGCAGCCAGATGAAGATAGGAGGTGAAAAACTGTTTTTT
TRBV20-1	TRBD2	NA	13	TRBJ2-7	CSASTSGTYEQYF	TGCAGTGCTAGTACTAGCGGGACCTACGAGCAGTACTTC
TRBV5-5	TRBD1	few	17	TRBJ1-2	CASSYWDRGLANYGYTF	TGTGCCAGCAGCTACTGGGACAGGGGGCTAGCTAACTATGGCTACACCTTC
TRBV5-1	NA	NA	12	TRBJ2-2	CASSSNTGELFF	TGCGCCAGCAGCTCTAACACCGGGGAGCTGTTTTTT
TRBV18	NA	few	17	TRBJ1-5	CASSPMGGLSGNQPQHF	TGTGCCAGCTCACCAATGGGAGGTTTAAGTGGCAATCAGCCCCAGCATTTT
TRBV3-1/TRBV3-2	NA	NA	14	TRBJ1-2	CASSLGTGGYGYTF	TGTGCCAGCAGCCTCGGAACCGGGGGTTATGGCTACACCTTC